This T cell receptor beta chain derives from a study of blood T cell repertoires in COVID-19. Method: immunoSEQ multiplex PCR; TCRdb's copy keeps in-frame clones and lacks some. The sample shows about 350,000 clones, roughly nine tenths of them seen only once. The CDR3 has 14 residues. V lost 4 bases and J lost 6; bases outside the gene matches: 9. Germline V gene data show CDR1 as SGHRS and CDR2 as YFSETQ. About this clone itself: Other DNA sequences in this specimen translate into the identical CDR3.

Source material: peripheral blood. The TCR originated in a woman aged 55-69 years with COVID-19, enrolled during active disease. The rearrangement joins TRBV5-1 to TRBJ1-2, with 7 bases that match TRBD1. As DNA, the CDR3 is TGCGCCAGCAGCCTTGGCTCGCAGGGGGATGGCTACACCTTC. Translating gives CASSLGSQGDGYTF.